This T cell receptor (beta chain) was obtained from a study of blood T cell repertoires in COVID-19. Study in general: Researchers got acute and convalescent COVID-19 samples from the United States, Italy and Spain.

V gave up 4 bases and J gave up 5 bases; unmatched junction bases: 8. Germline lookup yields CDR1 SGHKS and CDR2 YYEKEE (reference sequence). The CDR3 is 14 amino acids. Methods used by the authors: The authors estimated nucleated cell counts from reference gene primer amplification. Assay used: immunoSEQ multiplex PCR; TCRdb lists only in-frame clones, some missing. V and J calls and clone size follow that table, whereas D and trimming were derived from the DNA. This sample has a few hundred thousand clones, with around 85% found just once. This chain links TRBV5-5 with TRBJ2-7, with 8 bases fitting TRBD1. The specimen sequenced was peripheral blood. The source of this sequence is a human donor in a cohort sampled during active COVID-19. CDR3 sequence reads: CASSIGQGWDEQYF. The CDR3 DNA follows: TGTGCCAGCAGCATCGGACAGGGCTGGGACGAGCAGTACTTC.